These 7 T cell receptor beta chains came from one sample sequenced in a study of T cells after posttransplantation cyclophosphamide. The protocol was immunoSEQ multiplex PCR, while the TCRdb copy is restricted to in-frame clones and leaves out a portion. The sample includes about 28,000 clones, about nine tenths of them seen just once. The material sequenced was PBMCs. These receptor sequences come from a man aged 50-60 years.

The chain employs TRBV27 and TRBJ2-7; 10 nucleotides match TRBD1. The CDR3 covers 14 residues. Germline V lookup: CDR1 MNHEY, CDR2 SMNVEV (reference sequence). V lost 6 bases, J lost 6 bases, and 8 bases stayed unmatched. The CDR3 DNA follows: TGTGCCAGCAGGCTGAGCGGGACAGGGGCCGAGCAGTACTTC. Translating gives CASRLSGTGAEQYF.

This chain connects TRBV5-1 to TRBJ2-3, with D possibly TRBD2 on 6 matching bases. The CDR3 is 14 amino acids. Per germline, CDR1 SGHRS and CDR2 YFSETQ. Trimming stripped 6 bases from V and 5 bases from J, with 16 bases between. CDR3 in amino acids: CASTTERGRDTQYF. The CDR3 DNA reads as TGCGCCAGCACGACCGAACGGGGGAGAGATACGCAGTATTTT.

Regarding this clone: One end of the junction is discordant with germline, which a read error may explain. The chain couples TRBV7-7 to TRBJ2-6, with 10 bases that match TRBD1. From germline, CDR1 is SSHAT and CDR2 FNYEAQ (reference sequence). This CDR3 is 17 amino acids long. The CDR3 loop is CASSPGQGSSGANVLTF. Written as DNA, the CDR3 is TGTGCTAGCAGCCCGGGACAGGGGAGCTCTGGGGCCAACGTCCTGACTTTC.

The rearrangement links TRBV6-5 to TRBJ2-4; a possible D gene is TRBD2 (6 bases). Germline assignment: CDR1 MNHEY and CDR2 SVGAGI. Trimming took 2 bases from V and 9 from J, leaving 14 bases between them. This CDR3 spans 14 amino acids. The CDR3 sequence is CASSYAEGSGIQYF. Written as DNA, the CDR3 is TGTGCCAGCAGTTACGCGGAGGGTAGCGGCATTCAGTACTTC.

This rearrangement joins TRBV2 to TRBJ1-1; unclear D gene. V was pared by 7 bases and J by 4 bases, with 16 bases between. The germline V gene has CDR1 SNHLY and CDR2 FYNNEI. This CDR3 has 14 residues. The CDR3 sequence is CASKAAGRVTEAFF. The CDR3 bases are TGTGCCAGCAAGGCGGCCGGGAGGGTCACTGAAGCTTTCTTT.

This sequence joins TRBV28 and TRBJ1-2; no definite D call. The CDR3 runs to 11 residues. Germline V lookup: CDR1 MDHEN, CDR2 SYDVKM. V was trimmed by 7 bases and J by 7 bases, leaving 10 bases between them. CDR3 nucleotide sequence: TGTGCCAGCACTCGGCGGATTGGCTACACCTTC. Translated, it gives CASTRRIGYTF.

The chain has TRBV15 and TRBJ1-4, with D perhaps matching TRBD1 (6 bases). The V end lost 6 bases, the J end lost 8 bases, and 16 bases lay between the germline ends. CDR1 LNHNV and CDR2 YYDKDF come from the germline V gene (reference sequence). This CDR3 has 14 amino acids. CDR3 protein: CATRRPGAFEKLFF. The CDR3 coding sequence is TGTGCCACCAGGCGCCCAGGGGCGTTCGAAAAACTGTTTTTT. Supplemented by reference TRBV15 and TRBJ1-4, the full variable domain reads DAMVIQNPRYQVTQFGKPVTLSCSQTLNHNVMYWYQQKSSQAPKLLFHYYDKDFNNEADTPDNFQSRRPNTSFCFLDIRSPGLGDTAMYLCATRRPGAFEKLFFGSGTQLSVL.